Detailed here is one T cell receptor (beta chain). Its antigen is currently unknown. The sample originates from a study of CXCR3-negative and CXCR3-positive naive CD8 T cells. The CDR3 contains 14 residues. Germline V gene sequence: CDR1 DFQATT, CDR2 SNEGSKA (reference sequence). Libraries of TRB cDNA were made by 5' RACE and carried UMIs. TCRdb reprocessed the 5' RACE reads and keeps a single row for each CDR3 protein, giving no DNA. The record lists roughly 86,000 distinct CDR3 sequences, of which the ten most abundant hold 1.1%. Study results and limitations: Relative to memory CD8+ cells, whose diversity was much lower, both naive subsets had comparably high diversity.

Sequencing was performed on naive CXCR3- CD8+ T cells from blood. As for subset: CD45RO-CCR7+CD27+CD95- naive CD8+ T cells lacking CXCR3 (TNR3-). The chain links TRBV20-1 to TRBJ2-7; checking the TCRdb D call of TRBD1 is not possible without DNA. This TCR was sampled from a human donor in good health. Some clones in this sample may be carry-over from other donors' samples. CDR3 protein: CSANLPGQGYEQYF.